Listed below are T cell receptor beta chains from one sample, sequenced in a study of post-analysis software for immune sequencing data. TCRdb independently ran MiXCR on the PCR reads; one entry per CDR3 protein. The sample includes roughly 600,000 distinct CDR3 sequences, roughly 47% seen only once; the top ten take roughly 1.7%. The source material was blood. The receptors derive from a girl under 18 with multiple sclerosis. Each CDR3 is given with its conserved first and last residue. A D gene is named only where the DNA matches it firmly. Size is omitted from some rows. Given values are once, few, many or a class for expanded clones.

CDR3: CASGTGSGANVLTF; DNA: TGTGCTAGTGGAACAGGGTCTGGGGCCAACGTCCTGACTTTC; J: TRBJ2-6; D: .; V: TRBV12-5; size: .
CDR3: CSVPSGTSSPSTDTQYF; DNA: TGCAGCGTCCCTTCCGGGACTAGCAGTCCTAGCACAGATACGCAGTATTTT; J: TRBJ2-3; D: TRBD2; V: TRBV29-1; size: few
CDR3: CASSEWSGRGADTQYF; DNA: TGTGCCAGCAGTGAATGGAGCGGGAGGGGCGCAGATACGCAGTATTTT; J: TRBJ2-3; D: TRBD2; V: TRBV25-1; size: few
CDR3: CSAPRTSGSPDTQYF; DNA: TGCAGCGCCCCTCGGACTAGCGGGAGTCCAGATACGCAGTATTTT; J: TRBJ2-3; D: TRBD2; V: TRBV29-1; size: few
CDR3: CSALDRGLNTEAFF; DNA: TGCAGTGCCCTGGACAGGGGGCTGAACACTGAAGCTTTCTTT; J: TRBJ1-1; D: TRBD1; V: TRBV20-1; size: .
CDR3: CASSWGDPSYNEQFF; DNA: TGTGCCAGCAGTTGGGGGGACCCCTCCTACAATGAGCAGTTCTTC; J: TRBJ2-1; D: .; V: TRBV12-3/TRBV12-4; size: once
CDR3: CASSGPGQISYNEQYF; DNA: TGCGCCAGCAGCGGGCCGGGACAGATCTCCTACAATGAGCAGTACTTC; J: TRBJ2-5; D: TRBD1; V: TRBV5-1; size: .
CDR3: CASSFEGPIYGHTF; DNA: TGTGCCAGCAGTTTTGAGGGGCCCATCTATGGCCACACCTTC; J: TRBJ1-2; D: .; V: TRBV12-3/TRBV12-4; size: few
CDR3: CASSRRLAGGRIHEQFF; DNA: TGTGCCAGCAGCCGGAGACTAGCGGGGGGGCGGATCCATGAGCAGTTCTTC; J: TRBJ2-1; D: TRBD2; V: TRBV7-2; size: .
CDR3: CATSDFQQQETQYF; DNA: TGTGCCACCAGTGATTTTCAACAGCAAGAGACCCAGTACTTC; J: TRBJ2-5; D: .; V: TRBV24-1; size: few
CDR3: CASSFSALDTQYF; DNA: TGTGCCAGCAGCTTTTCCGCACTAGATACGCAGTATTTT; J: TRBJ2-3; D: .; V: TRBV5-8; size: few
CDR3: CASSQDRVGVGYTF; DNA: TGTGCCAGCAGCCAAGATCGAGTCGGGGTCGGCTACACCTTC; J: TRBJ1-2; D: .; V: TRBV3-1; size: few
CDR3: CSATKPGTGDNEQFF; DNA: TGCAGTGCTACGAAACCTGGGACAGGGGACAATGAGCAGTTCTTC; J: TRBJ2-1; D: TRBD1; V: TRBV20-1; size: few
CDR3: CASSPRGQGGRYEQYF; DNA: TGTGCCAGCAGTCCCCGAGGACAGGGTGGTCGGTACGAGCAGTACTTC; J: TRBJ2-7; D: TRBD1; V: TRBV6-6; size: .
CDR3: CSVEGQGFTYEQYF; DNA: TGCAGCGTCGAGGGACAGGGCTTCACCTACGAGCAGTACTTC; J: TRBJ2-7; D: TRBD1; V: TRBV29-1; size: .
CDR3: CASSYRGSFSYEQYF; DNA: TGTGCCAGCAGCTACAGGGGGAGCTTCTCCTACGAGCAGTACTTC; J: TRBJ2-7; D: TRBD1; V: TRBV5-6; size: .
CDR3: CASSRKRDQGFQETQYF; DNA: TGCGCCAGCAGCCGAAAAAGGGATCAGGGATTCCAAGAGACCCAGTACTTC; J: TRBJ2-5; D: .; V: TRBV4-1; size: .
CDR3: CAGSFGTTKETQYF; DNA: TGTGCCGGCAGCTTCGGGACCACCAAAGAGACCCAGTACTTC; J: TRBJ2-5; D: .; V: TRBV7-9; size: .
CDR3: CAISGQGKGYTF; DNA: TGTGCCATCAGTGGACAGGGGAAAGGCTACACCTTC; J: TRBJ1-2; D: TRBD1; V: TRBV10-3; size: many
CDR3: CATSDRRDSNSGANVLTF; DNA: TGTGCCACCAGTGATCGGCGTGACAGCAACTCTGGGGCCAACGTCCTGACTTTC; J: TRBJ2-6; D: .; V: TRBV24-1; size: .
CDR3: CASSRPGTNINEQFF; DNA: TGCGCCAGCAGCCGCCCGGGAACGAATATCAATGAGCAGTTCTTC; J: TRBJ2-1; D: .; V: TRBV5-1; size: .
CDR3: CASRRFGTGARGYTF; DNA: TGTGCCAGCAGGAGATTCGGGACAGGGGCCCGTGGCTACACCTTC; J: TRBJ1-2; D: TRBD1; V: TRBV6-5; size: .
CDR3: CASSLDAGAYNEQFF; DNA: TGTGCCAGCAGCTTGGATGCGGGGGCGTACAATGAGCAGTTCTTC; J: TRBJ2-1; D: .; V: TRBV5-5; size: .
CDR3: CSAREGRDEKLFF; DNA: TGCAGTGCTAGAGAAGGGAGGGATGAAAAACTGTTTTTT; J: TRBJ1-4; D: .; V: TRBV20-1; size: .
CDR3: CASSRSGLRDGYTF; DNA: TGTGCCAGCAGCCGATCCGGACTCCGGGATGGCTACACCTTC; J: TRBJ1-2; D: .; V: TRBV9; size: .
CDR3: CAISESLAGGNEQFF; DNA: TGTGCCATCAGTGAGTCCCTAGCGGGAGGCAATGAGCAGTTCTTC; J: TRBJ2-1; D: TRBD2; V: TRBV10-3; size: few
CDR3: CASSLTSPGQGYEQYF; DNA: TGCGCCAGCAGCTTGACCTCTCCGGGACAGGGCTACGAGCAGTACTTC; J: TRBJ2-7; D: TRBD1; V: TRBV5-1; size: .
CDR3: CASSLLWEGAYEQYF; DNA: TGTGCCAGCAGTTTGCTCTGGGAAGGTGCCTACGAGCAGTACTTC; J: TRBJ2-7; D: .; V: TRBV12-3/TRBV12-4; size: .
CDR3: CATREPPPGPNNYSYTF; DNA: TGTGCCACCAGGGAGCCCCCCCCAGGGCCCAATAACTATAGCTACACCTTC; J: TRBJ1-2; D: .; V: TRBV24-1; size: .
CDR3: CSAGTNEQFF; DNA: TGCAGCGCGGGGACCAATGAGCAGTTCTTC; J: TRBJ2-1; D: .; V: TRBV29-1; size: few
CDR3: CASSLRGLYGYTF; DNA: TGTGCCAGCAGCTTGAGGGGGCTCTATGGCTACACCTTC; J: TRBJ1-2; D: TRBD1; V: TRBV5-5; size: .
CDR3: CAWSVGSYTGELFF; DNA: TGTGCCTGGAGTGTGGGATCGTACACCGGGGAGCTGTTTTTT; J: TRBJ2-2; D: .; V: TRBV30; size: .
CDR3: CASTSAGGPNNEQFF; DNA: TGTGCCAGCACCTCCGCGGGAGGGCCAAACAATGAGCAGTTCTTC; J: TRBJ2-1; D: TRBD2; V: TRBV11-3; size: .
CDR3: CASSLLTGGSGNEQFF; DNA: TGTGCCAGCAGCTTACTCACTGGGGGTTCAGGCAATGAGCAGTTCTTC; J: TRBJ2-1; D: .; V: TRBV11-2; size: few
CDR3: CASSFGPTPIEWDTQYF; DNA: TGTGCCAGCAGCTTCGGCCCGACACCTATTGAATGGGATACGCAGTATTTT; J: TRBJ2-3; D: .; V: TRBV11-3; size: few
CDR3: CASSEQNYEQYF; DNA: TGTGCCAGCAGTGAACAGAACTACGAGCAGTACTTC; J: TRBJ2-7; D: .; V: TRBV2; size: once
CDR3: CASSLTTGSSYNEQYF; DNA: TGTGCCAGCTCACTGACAACAGGGAGCTCCTACAATGAGCAGTACTTC; J: TRBJ2-7; D: .; V: TRBV18; size: .
CDR3: CASSLNPSGRIADTQYF; DNA: TGTGCCAGCAGCTTAAACCCTAGCGGGAGGATCGCAGATACGCAGTATTTT; J: TRBJ2-3; D: TRBD2; V: TRBV7-9; size: .
CDR3: CASSQVSGSGETLYF; DNA: TGTGCCAGCAGCCAAGTATCGGGGTCGGGAGAGACCCTGTACTTC; J: TRBJ2-7; D: .; V: TRBV3-1; size: .
CDR3: CASSQTTLPRDSGEQYF; DNA: TGCGCCAGCAGCCAAACTACCCTACCGCGGGACAGCGGCGAGCAGTACTTC; J: TRBJ2-7; D: .; V: TRBV4-1; size: .
CDR3: CASSLGARDEQFF; DNA: TGTGCCAGCAGTTTAGGGGCCCGCGATGAGCAGTTCTTC; J: TRBJ2-1; D: .; V: TRBV12-3/TRBV12-4; size: .
CDR3: CSILPGQGGDTQYF; DNA: TGCAGTATCCTACCGGGACAGGGTGGAGATACGCAGTATTTT; J: TRBJ2-3; D: TRBD1; V: TRBV20-1; size: .
CDR3: CASSLTHEQFF; DNA: TGTGCCAGCAGCTTAACGCATGAGCAGTTCTTC; J: TRBJ2-1; D: .; V: TRBV7-8; size: .
CDR3: CSARPLGTGKETQYF; DNA: TGCAGTGCTAGACCACTAGGGACAGGGAAAGAGACCCAGTACTTC; J: TRBJ2-5; D: TRBD1; V: TRBV20-1; size: .
CDR3: CATSDPTPRGTDTQYF; DNA: TGTGCCACCAGTGATCCGACCCCCAGGGGCACAGATACGCAGTATTTT; J: TRBJ2-3; D: .; V: TRBV24-1; size: .
CDR3: CASSYGRGDNQPQHF; DNA: TGTGCCAGCAGTTACGGCAGGGGGGACAATCAGCCCCAGCATTTT; J: TRBJ1-5; D: TRBD1; V: TRBV6-5; size: few
CDR3: CASSSDRGTQYF; DNA: TGTGCCAGCAGCTCGGATCGGGGTACGCAGTATTTT; J: TRBJ2-3; D: .; V: TRBV7-9; size: few
CDR3: CASSFYGNRAYNEQFF; DNA: TGTGCCAGCAGCTTTTATGGGAACAGAGCCTACAATGAGCAGTTCTTC; J: TRBJ2-1; D: .; V: TRBV7-9; size: few
CDR3: CAISLAWNNEQFF; DNA: TGTGCCATCAGCCTAGCGTGGAACAATGAGCAGTTCTTC; J: TRBJ2-1; D: .; V: TRBV10-3; size: few
CDR3: CATSGGEGTEAFF; DNA: TGTGCCACCAGTGGAGGGGAGGGCACTGAAGCTTTCTTT; J: TRBJ1-1; D: .; V: TRBV24-1; size: few
CDR3: CASSFPHQPQHF; DNA: TGTGCCAGCAGCTTTCCTCATCAGCCCCAGCATTTT; J: TRBJ1-5; D: .; V: TRBV7-2; size: .
CDR3: CAISESASGNEQYF; DNA: TGTGCCATCAGTGAGTCGGCTAGCGGGAACGAGCAGTACTTC; J: TRBJ2-7; D: TRBD2; V: TRBV10-3; size: once
CDR3: CASRRTGQWKETQYF; DNA: TGTGCCAGCAGGAGAACGGGACAGTGGAAGGAGACCCAGTACTTC; J: TRBJ2-5; D: TRBD1; V: TRBV12-3/TRBV12-4; size: few